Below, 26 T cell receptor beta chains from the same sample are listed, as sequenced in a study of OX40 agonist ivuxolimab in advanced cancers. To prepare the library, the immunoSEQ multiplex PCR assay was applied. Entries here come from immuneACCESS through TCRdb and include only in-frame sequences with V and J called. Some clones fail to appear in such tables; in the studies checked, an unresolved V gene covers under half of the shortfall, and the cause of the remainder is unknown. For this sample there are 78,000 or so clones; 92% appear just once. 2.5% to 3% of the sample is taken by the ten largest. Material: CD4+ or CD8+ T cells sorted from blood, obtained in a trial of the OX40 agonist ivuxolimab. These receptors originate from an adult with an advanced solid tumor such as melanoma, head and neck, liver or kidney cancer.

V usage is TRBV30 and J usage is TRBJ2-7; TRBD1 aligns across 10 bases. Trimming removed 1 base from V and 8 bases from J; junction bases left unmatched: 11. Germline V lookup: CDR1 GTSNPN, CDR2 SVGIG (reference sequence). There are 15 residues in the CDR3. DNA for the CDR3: TGTGCCTGGAGTGACGGGACAGGGGATTTTACGAAGCAGTACTTC. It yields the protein CAWSDGTGDFTKQYF.

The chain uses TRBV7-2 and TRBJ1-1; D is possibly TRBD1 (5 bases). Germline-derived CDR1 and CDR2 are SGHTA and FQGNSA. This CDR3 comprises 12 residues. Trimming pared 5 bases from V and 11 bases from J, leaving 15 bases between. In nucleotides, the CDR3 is TGTGCCAGCAGCCCTAGAGGCAGGGAGGCTTTCTTT. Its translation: CASSPRGREAFF.

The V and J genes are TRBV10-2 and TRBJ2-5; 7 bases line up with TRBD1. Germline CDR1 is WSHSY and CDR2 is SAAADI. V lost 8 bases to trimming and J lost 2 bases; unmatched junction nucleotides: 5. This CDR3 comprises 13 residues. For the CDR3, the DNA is TGCGCCAGCTGGGACAGAACACAAGAGACCCAGTACTTC. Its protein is CASWDRTQETQYF.

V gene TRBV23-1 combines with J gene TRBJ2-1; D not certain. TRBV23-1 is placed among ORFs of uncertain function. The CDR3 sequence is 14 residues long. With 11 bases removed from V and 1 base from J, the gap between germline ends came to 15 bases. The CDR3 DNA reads TGCGCCCACCTCAGGATAAGGTCCTACAATGAGCAGTTCTTC. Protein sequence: CAHLRIRSYNEQFF.

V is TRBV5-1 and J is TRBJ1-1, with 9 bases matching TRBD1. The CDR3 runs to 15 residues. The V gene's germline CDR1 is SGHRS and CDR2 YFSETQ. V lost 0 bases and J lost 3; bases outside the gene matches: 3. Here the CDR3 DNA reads TGCGCCAGCAGCTTGGTAAGGGACAGGGACACTGAAGCTTTCTTT. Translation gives CASSLVRDRDTEAFF.

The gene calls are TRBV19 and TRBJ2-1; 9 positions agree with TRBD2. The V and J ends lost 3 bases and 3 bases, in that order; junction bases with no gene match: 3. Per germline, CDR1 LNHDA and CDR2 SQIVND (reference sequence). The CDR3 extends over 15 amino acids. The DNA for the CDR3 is TGTGCCAGTAGTATCCTAGCGGGGAACTACAATGAGCAGTTCTTC. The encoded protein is CASSILAGNYNEQFF.

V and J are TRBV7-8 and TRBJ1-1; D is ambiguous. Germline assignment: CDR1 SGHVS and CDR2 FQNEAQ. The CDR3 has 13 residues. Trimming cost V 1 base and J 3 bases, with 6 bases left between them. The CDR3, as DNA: TGTGCCAGCAGCTTAGACAGAGACACTGAAGCTTTCTTT. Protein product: CASSLDRDTEAFF.

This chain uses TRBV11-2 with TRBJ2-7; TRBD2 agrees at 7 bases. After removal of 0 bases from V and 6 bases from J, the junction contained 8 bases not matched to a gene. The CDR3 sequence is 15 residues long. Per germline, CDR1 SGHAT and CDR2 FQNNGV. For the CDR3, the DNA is TGTGCCAGCAGCTTAGATGCACTCGGCGGGAGCGAGCAGTACTTC. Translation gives CASSLDALGGSEQYF. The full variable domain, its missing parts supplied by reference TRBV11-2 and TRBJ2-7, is EAGVAQSPRYKIIEKRQSVAFWCNPISGHATLYWYQQILGQGPKLLIQFQNNGVVDDSQLPKDRFSAERLKGVDSTLKIQPAKLEDSAVYLCASSLDALGGSEQYFGPGTRLTVT.

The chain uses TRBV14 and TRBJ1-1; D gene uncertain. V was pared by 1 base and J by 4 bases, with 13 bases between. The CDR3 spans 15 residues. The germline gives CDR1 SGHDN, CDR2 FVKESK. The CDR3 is CASSQADGAATEAFF. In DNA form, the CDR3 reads TGTGCCAGCAGCCAAGCGGACGGAGCTGCCACTGAAGCTTTCTTT.

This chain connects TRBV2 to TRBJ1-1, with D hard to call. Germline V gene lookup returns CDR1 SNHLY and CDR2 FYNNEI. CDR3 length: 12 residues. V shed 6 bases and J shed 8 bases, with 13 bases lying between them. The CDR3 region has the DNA TGTGCCAGCAGGATTTCAGCAACCGAAGCTTTCTTT. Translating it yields CASRISATEAFF.

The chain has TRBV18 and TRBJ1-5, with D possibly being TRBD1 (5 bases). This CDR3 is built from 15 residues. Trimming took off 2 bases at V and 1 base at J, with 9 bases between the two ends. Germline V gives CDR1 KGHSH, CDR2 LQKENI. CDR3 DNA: TGTGCCAGCTCACCAGCAGGGAACAGCAATCAGCCCCAGCATTTT. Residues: CASSPAGNSNQPQHF. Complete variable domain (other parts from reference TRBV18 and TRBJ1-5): NAGVMQNPRHLVRRRGQEARLRCSPMKGHSHVYWYRQLPEEGLKFMVYLQKENIIDESGMPKERFSAEFPKEGPSILRIQQVVRGDSAAYFCASSPAGNSNQPQHFGDGTRLSIL.

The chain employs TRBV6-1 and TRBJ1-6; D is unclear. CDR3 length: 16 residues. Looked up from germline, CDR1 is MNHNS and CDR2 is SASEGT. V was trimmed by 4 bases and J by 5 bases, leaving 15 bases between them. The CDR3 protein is CASSAGPNSDNSPLHF. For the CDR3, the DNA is TGTGCCAGCAGTGCTGGACCGAATTCCGATAATTCACCCCTCCACTTT.

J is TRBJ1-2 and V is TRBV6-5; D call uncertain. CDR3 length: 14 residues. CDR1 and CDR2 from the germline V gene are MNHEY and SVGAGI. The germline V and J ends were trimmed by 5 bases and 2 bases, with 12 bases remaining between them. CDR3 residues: CASSDGSLNYGYTF. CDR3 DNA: TGTGCCAGCAGTGACGGGAGCCTAAACTATGGCTACACCTTC.

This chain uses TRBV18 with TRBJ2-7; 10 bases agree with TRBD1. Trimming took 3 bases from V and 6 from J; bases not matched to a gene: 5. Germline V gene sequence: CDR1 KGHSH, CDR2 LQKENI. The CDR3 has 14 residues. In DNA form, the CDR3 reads TGTGCCAGCTCACCGATTGGACAGGGGGGCGAGCAGTACTTC. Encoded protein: CASSPIGQGGEQYF.

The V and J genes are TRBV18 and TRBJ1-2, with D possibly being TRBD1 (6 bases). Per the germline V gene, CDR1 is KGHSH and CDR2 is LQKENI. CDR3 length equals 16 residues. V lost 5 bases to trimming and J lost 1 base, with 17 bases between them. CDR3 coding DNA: TGTGCCAGCTCAGCCTTTCCCGGGACAAATAACTATGGCTACACCTTC. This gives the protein CASSAFPGTNNYGYTF.

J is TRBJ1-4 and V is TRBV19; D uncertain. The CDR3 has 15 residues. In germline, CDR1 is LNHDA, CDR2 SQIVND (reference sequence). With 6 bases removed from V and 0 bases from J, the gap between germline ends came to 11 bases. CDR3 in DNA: TGTGCCAGTAGGAGGACGGTTGCAACTAATGAAAAACTGTTTTTT. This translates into CASRRTVATNEKLFF.

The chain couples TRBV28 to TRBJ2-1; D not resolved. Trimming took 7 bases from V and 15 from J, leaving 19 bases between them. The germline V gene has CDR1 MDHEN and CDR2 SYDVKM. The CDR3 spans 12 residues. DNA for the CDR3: TGTGCCAGCACCCTACCGGGCCGCTTTCTGTTCTTC. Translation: CASTLPGRFLFF.

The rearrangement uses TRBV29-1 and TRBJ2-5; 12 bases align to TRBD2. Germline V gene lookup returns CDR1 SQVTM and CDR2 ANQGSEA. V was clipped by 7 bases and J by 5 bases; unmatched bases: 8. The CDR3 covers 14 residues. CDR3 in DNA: TGCAGCGCCCAGAGGACTAGCGGGGTCGAGACCCAGTACTTC. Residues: CSAQRTSGVETQYF.

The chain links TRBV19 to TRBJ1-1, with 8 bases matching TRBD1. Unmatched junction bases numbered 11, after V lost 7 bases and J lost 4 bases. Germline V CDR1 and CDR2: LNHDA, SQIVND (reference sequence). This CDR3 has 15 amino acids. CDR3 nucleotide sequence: TGTGCCAGTATTAAGGACAGGGAGGAAGGCACTGAAGCTTTCTTT. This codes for CASIKDREEGTEAFF.

CDR3 region: CASSLGQGGKLFF. The CDR3 bases are TGTGCCAGCAGCTTAGGGCAGGGAGGAAAACTGTTTTTT. The chain is built from TRBV11-3 and TRBJ1-4; tentative D call: TRBD1 (5 bases). The germline V gene has CDR1 SGHNT and CDR2 YENEEA. Trimming took off 1 base at V and 10 bases at J, with 10 bases between the two ends. The CDR3 loop spans 13 amino acids.

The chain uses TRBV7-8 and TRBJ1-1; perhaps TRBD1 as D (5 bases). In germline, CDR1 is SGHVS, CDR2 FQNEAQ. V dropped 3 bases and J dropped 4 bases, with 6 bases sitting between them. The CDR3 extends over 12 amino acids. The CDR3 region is CASSFRATEAFF. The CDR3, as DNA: TGTGCCAGCAGCTTCAGGGCCACTGAAGCTTTCTTT. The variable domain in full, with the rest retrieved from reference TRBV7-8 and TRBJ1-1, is GAGVSQSPRYKVAKRGQDVALRCDPISGHVSLFWYQQALGQGPEFLTYFQNEAQLDKSGLPSDRFFAERPEGSVSTLKIQRTQQEDSAVYLCASSFRATEAFFGQGTRLTVV.

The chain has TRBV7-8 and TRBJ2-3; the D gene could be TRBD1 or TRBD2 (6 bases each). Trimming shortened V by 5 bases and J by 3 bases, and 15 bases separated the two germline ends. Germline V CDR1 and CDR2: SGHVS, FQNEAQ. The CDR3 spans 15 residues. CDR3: CASSLDGGLTDTQYF. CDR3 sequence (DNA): TGTGCCAGCAGCCTGGATGGGGGGCTAACAGATACGCAGTATTTT.

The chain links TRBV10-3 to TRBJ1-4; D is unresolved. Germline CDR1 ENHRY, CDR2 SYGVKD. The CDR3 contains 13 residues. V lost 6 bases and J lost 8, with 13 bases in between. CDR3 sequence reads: CAIRDYSGEKLFF. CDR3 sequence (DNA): TGTGCCATCAGGGACTACTCGGGCGAAAAACTGTTTTTT.

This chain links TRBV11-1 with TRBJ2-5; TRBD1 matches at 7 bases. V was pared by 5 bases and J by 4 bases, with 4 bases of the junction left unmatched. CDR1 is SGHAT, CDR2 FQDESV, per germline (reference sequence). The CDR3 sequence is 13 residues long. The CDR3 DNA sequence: TGTGCCAGCAGCCCCGCAGGGGGAGAGACCCAGTACTTC. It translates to CASSPAGGETQYF.

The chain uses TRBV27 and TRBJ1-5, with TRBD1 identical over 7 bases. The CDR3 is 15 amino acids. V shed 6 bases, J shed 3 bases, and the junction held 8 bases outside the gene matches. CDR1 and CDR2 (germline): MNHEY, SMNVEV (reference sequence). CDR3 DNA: TGTGCCAGCAGATTTCTCGACAGGGTCAATCAGCCCCAGCATTTT. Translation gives CASRFLDRVNQPQHF.

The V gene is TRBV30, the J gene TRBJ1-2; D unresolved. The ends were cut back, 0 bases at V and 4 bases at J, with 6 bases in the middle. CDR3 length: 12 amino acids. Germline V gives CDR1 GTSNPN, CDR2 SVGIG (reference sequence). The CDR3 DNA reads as TGTGCCTGGAGTGTATGGGCCTATGGCTACACCTTC. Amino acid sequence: CAWSVWAYGYTF. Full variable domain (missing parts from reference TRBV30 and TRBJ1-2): SQTIHQWPATLVQPVGSPLSLECTVEGTSNPNLYWYRQAAGRGLQLLFYSVGIGQISSEVPQNLSASRPQDRQFILSSKKLLLSDSGFYLCAWSVWAYGYTFGSGTRLTVV.